The 9 T cell receptor beta chains given below trace back to one sample, sequenced in a study of cytomegalovirus exposure and HLA in healthy donors. The PCR made use of 60 Vbeta and 13 Jbeta primers. Libraries were prepared by immunoSEQ multiplex PCR; TCRdb keeps only in-frame clonotypes and omits some of them. Listed are about 170,000 clones; around 0.8% falls within the top ten. Sequencing was carried out using PBMCs. The receptors come from a young woman in good health and CMV-seropositive.

The rearrangement joins TRBV27 to TRBJ2-3, with TRBD1 matching 9 bases. CDR1 and CDR2 from the germline V gene are MNHEY and SMNVEV (reference sequence). The CDR3 covers 16 residues. Trimming took 4 bases from V and 2 from J; bases not matched to a gene: 7. The CDR3 DNA follows: TGTGCCAGCAGTTCCTCCGGGACAGGGTTCACAGATACGCAGTATTTT. Translating gives CASSSSGTGFTDTQYF.

The chain uses TRBV9 and TRBJ1-1; TRBD1 is a possible D gene (6 bases). V was shortened by 3 bases and J by 4 bases, with 10 bases between the two germline ends. CDR3 length: 13 amino acids. Germline V gives CDR1 SGDLS, CDR2 YYNGEE. CDR3 in amino acids: CASSAGGSTEAFF. The CDR3 nucleotides are TGTGCCAGCAGCGCGGGGGGCAGCACTGAAGCTTTCTTT.

The CDR3 loop is CSLQRVGEQFF. DNA of the CDR3: TGCAGTCTGCAGCGGGTTGGGGAGCAGTTCTTC. The chain links TRBV20-1 to TRBJ2-1, with a weak D call TRBD2 (6 bases). Trimming left V 8 bases short and J 10 bases short, with 15 bases between. This CDR3 region has 11 residues. Germline CDR1 and CDR2: DFQATT and SNEGSKA (reference sequence).

The V call is TRBV5-1, the J call TRBJ1-1, with TRBD1 as a possible D gene (6 bases). This CDR3 has 15 residues. Trimming cost V 4 bases and J 3 bases, with 16 bases left between them. In germline, CDR1 is SGHRS, CDR2 YFSETQ. As DNA, the CDR3 is TGCGCCAGCAGCCGGGGGGGAGAGGGGGACACTGAAGCTTTCTTT. It is translated as CASSRGGEGDTEAFF.

The chain uses TRBV19 and TRBJ2-2, with 10 bases identical to TRBD1. The ends lost 2 bases at V and 7 bases at J; junction bases unmatched: 4. CDR1 LNHDA and CDR2 SQIVND come from the germline V gene (reference sequence). This CDR3 region has 15 residues. The CDR3 bases are TGTGCCAGTAGTATATTGGGACAGGGGAACGGGGAGCTGTTTTTT. It is translated as CASSILGQGNGELFF.

The gene calls are TRBV6-5 and TRBJ2-2; a possible D gene is TRBD1 (5 bases). Germline V gene sequence: CDR1 MNHEY, CDR2 SVGAGI. The CDR3 is 16 amino acids. Trimming took off 2 bases at V and 1 base at J, with 11 bases between the two ends. CDR3 residues: CASSYQGSLNTGELFF. CDR3 nucleotide sequence: TGTGCCAGCAGTTACCAGGGCAGTTTGAACACCGGGGAGCTGTTTTTT.

The J gene is TRBJ2-2, the V gene TRBV2; D remains unclear. The V gene's germline CDR1 is SNHLY and CDR2 FYNNEI. CDR3 length: 15 residues. The V and J ends lost 2 bases and 4 bases respectively, with 11 bases between them. The DNA for the CDR3 is TGTGCCAGCAGTGAATGGCAGGCGAGCACCGGGGAGCTGTTTTTT. This encodes CASSEWQASTGELFF.

CDR3 in amino acids: CASSLDRAVYGYTF. CDR3 DNA sequence: TGTGCCAGCAGCTTAGACAGGGCGGTCTATGGCTACACCTTC. The chain is built from TRBV11-2 and TRBJ1-2; maybe TRBD1 (5 bases). Germline V gene data show CDR1 as SGHAT and CDR2 as FQNNGV. Trimming pared 0 bases from V and 4 bases from J, leaving 9 bases between. The CDR3 contains 14 residues.

The chain has TRBV6-5 and TRBJ2-2; no firm D call. Germline-derived CDR1 and CDR2 are MNHEY and SVGAGI. This CDR3 is 15 amino acids long. The germline V and J ends were trimmed by 2 bases and 0 bases, with 7 bases remaining between them. The CDR3 loop reads CASSYDNANTGELFF. In DNA form, the CDR3 reads TGTGCCAGCAGTTACGACAACGCGAACACCGGGGAGCTGTTTTTT.